The 4 T cell receptor beta chains in this list originate from one sample, sequenced in a study of blood T cell repertoires in COVID-19. The assay was immunoSEQ multiplex PCR, and TCRdb's table has in-frame clones only and misses some. Of some 74,000 clones listed, approximately 87% are singletons. The sequenced sample consisted of peripheral blood. The receptors stem from an elderly woman with acute or convalescent COVID-19.

The CDR3 DNA reads TGTGCCTGGAGTGTAGCAGGGGGCACTGAAGCTTTCTTT. Residues: CAWSVAGGTEAFF. This chain joins TRBV30 and TRBJ1-1; TRBD1 matches at 7 bases. Germline CDR1 and CDR2: GTSNPN and SVGIG (reference sequence). This CDR3 is 13 amino acids long. The trim removed 0 bases at V and 4 bases at J, leaving 2 bases unmatched.

The rearrangement links TRBV7-9 to TRBJ2-7; the D gene is possibly TRBD1 (6 bases). From germline, CDR1 is SEHNR and CDR2 FQNEAQ (reference sequence). This CDR3 region has 14 residues. Trimming removed 3 bases at V and 5 bases at J, with 14 bases between. The CDR3 DNA sequence: TGTGCCAGCAGCTTGTCTCAGGGGTCCGACGAGCAGTACTTC. Its protein is CASSLSQGSDEQYF.

This chain links TRBV27 with TRBJ2-5, with TRBD1 as a possible D gene (6 bases). Germline V gene sequence: CDR1 MNHEY, CDR2 SMNVEV (reference sequence). Trimming stripped 2 bases from V and 0 bases from J, with 10 bases between. CDR3 size: 15 residues. The CDR3 DNA is TGTGCCAGCAGTTTAATGGGGGCAGACCAAGAGACCCAGTACTTC. Protein sequence: CASSLMGADQETQYF.

The chain has TRBV19 and TRBJ1-2, with 12 positions matching TRBD1. This CDR3 is 14 amino acids long. V gave up 6 bases and J gave up 5 bases; unmatched junction bases: 4. Germline assignment: CDR1 LNHDA and CDR2 SQIVND (reference sequence). As DNA, the CDR3 is TGTGCCAGTAGCCTGGGACAGGGGGCGTATGGCTACACCTTC. This codes for CASSLGQGAYGYTF.